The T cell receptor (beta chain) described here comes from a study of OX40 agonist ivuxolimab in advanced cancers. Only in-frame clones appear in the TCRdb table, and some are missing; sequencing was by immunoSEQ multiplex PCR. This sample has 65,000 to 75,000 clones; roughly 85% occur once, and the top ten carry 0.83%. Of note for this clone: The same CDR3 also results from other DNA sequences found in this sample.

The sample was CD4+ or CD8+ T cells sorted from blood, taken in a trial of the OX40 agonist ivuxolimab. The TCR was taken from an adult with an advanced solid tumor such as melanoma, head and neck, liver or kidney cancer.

The CDR3 nucleotides read TGTGCCATCAGTCGTGAGGGACAGAATAATTCACCCCTCCACTTT. Amino acids: CAISREGQNNSPLHF. The V call is TRBV10-3, the J call TRBJ1-6; 7 positions agree with TRBD1. Trimming at V came to 5 bases and at J to 5 bases, leaving 6 bases not matched to a gene. Germline V gene sequence: CDR1 ENHRY, CDR2 SYGVKD. The CDR3 length is 15 residues.